These 29 T cell receptor beta chains share one sample of origin, sequenced in a study of blood T cells in healthy people across ages. A second roughly 6 to 12 cycle PCR used barcoded and J-beta primers. TCRdb fed the 5' RACE reads into MiXCR, producing one record per CDR3 protein. The sample comprises about 1.5 million distinct CDR3 sequences, roughly 40% of which are singletons, and approximately 7.9% rests with the top ten. Sample: blood. The source of these receptors is a woman under 30 in good health.

The count of this clonotype is one. The V call is TRBV29-1, the J call TRBJ2-7; either TRBD1 or TRBD2 may fit D (5 bases each). This CDR3 has 13 residues. V lost 4 bases, J lost 6 bases, and 16 bases lay in between. Looked up from germline, CDR1 is SQVTM and CDR2 is ANQGSEA. CDR3 sequence: CSVAQPGTGEQYF. DNA for the CDR3: TGCAGCGTTGCCCAACCGGGGACGGGCGAGCAGTACTTC.

J is TRBJ2-3 and V is TRBV20-1; D unclear. V lost 1 base to trimming and J lost 4 bases, with 12 bases between them. This CDR3 spans 14 amino acids. The germline gives CDR1 DFQATT, CDR2 SNEGSKA (reference sequence). CDR3 sequence (DNA): TGCAGTGCTAGAGGGGCTCATTCCTCAGATACGCAGTATTTT. Translating it yields CSARGAHSSDTQYF.

The rearrangement joins TRBV28 to TRBJ1-5, with 8 positions matching TRBD1. The germline CDR1 and CDR2 sequences are MDHEN and SYDVKM. The junction had 8 bases not matched to a gene; V was cut back by 7 bases and J by 6 bases. The CDR3 runs to 14 residues. The CDR3 here is CASTQTGVVQPQHF. In DNA form, the CDR3 reads TGTGCCAGCACTCAGACAGGGGTCGTTCAGCCCCAGCATTTT.

The chain combines TRBV4-1 with TRBJ2-1; no reliable D call. Germline loops: CDR1 MGHRA, CDR2 YSYEKL. Trimming took off 1 base at V and 3 bases at J, with 7 bases between the two ends. The CDR3 totals 14 residues. The CDR3 DNA is TGCGCCAGCAGCCAAGGGGTCCGCTACAATGAGCAGTTCTTC. Residues: CASSQGVRYNEQFF.

The genes are TRBV6-1 and TRBJ1-2; D gene ambiguous. The V and J ends lost 1 base and 2 bases respectively, with 11 bases between them. The germline V gene has CDR1 MNHNS and CDR2 SASEGT. The CDR3 is 15 residues long. CDR3 residues: CASSEDMGLNYGYTF. CDR3 DNA: TGTGCCAGCAGTGAAGATATGGGTCTGAACTATGGCTACACCTTC.

This clonotype was recorded a few times. The V call is TRBV20-1, the J call TRBJ1-2; no firm D call. Germline V gives CDR1 DFQATT, CDR2 SNEGSKA (reference sequence). This CDR3 comprises 17 residues. V lost 4 bases and J 5 bases, leaving 26 bases between the germline ends. The CDR3, as DNA: TGCAGTGCTACCGGGGATGGCGGCGGCGAAGTCCTTTATGGCTACACCTTC. Protein sequence: CSATGDGGGEVLYGYTF.

This sequence joins TRBV20-1 and TRBJ2-5; perhaps TRBD2 as D (5 bases). The CDR3 sequence is 14 residues long. Germline V gene data show CDR1 as DFQATT and CDR2 as SNEGSKA (reference sequence). Trimming shortened V by 0 bases and J by 5 bases, and 13 bases separated the two germline ends. In DNA form, the CDR3 reads TGCAGTGCTAGAGATACCGGGGATTCGGAGACCCAGTACTTC. Translating it yields CSARDTGDSETQYF.

This clonotype was counted only a few times. The chain carries TRBV9 and TRBJ1-2; D not certain. The length of the CDR3 is 14 residues. Germline V gene sequence: CDR1 SGDLS, CDR2 YYNGEE. The ends were cut back, 3 bases at V and 2 bases at J, with 11 bases in the middle. DNA of the CDR3: TGTGCCAGCAGCGACGGAGGAAGAAACTATGGCTACACCTTC. Residues: CASSDGGRNYGYTF.

The chain combines TRBV5-1 with TRBJ2-3; 11 nucleotides agree with TRBD2. Germline CDR1 reads SGHRS; CDR2 reads YFSETQ. The junction had 12 bases not matched to a gene; V was cut back by 3 bases and J by 3 bases. This CDR3 has 18 amino acids. CDR3 protein: CASSSQPSLAGATDTQYF. DNA for the CDR3: TGCGCCAGCAGCTCCCAACCGTCACTAGCGGGGGCTACAGATACGCAGTATTTT.

The chain links TRBV7-2 to TRBJ2-7; maybe TRBD2 (5 bases). CDR1 SGHTA and CDR2 FQGNSA come from the germline V gene. The CDR3 contains 14 residues. Trimming took off 5 bases at V and 4 bases at J, with 15 bases between the two ends. CDR3 nucleotide sequence: TGTGCCAGCAGCCCAGCGGATCCATGGTACGAGCAGTACTTC. Protein sequence: CASSPADPWYEQYF.

This clonotype was observed a handful of times. The chain links TRBV27 to TRBJ2-4; no definite D call. The CDR3 covers 12 residues. Trimming stripped 3 bases from V and 6 bases from J, with 6 bases between. Germline V CDR1 and CDR2: MNHEY, SMNVEV (reference sequence). The CDR3 coding sequence is TGTGCCAGCAGTTTTGACGGAAACATTCAGTACTTC. Its translation: CASSFDGNIQYF.

The gene calls are TRBV20-1 and TRBJ1-2, with a possible D match to TRBD1 (5 bases). V was pared by 0 bases and J by 8 bases, with 13 bases between. The CDR3 consists of 13 residues. Per the germline V gene, CDR1 is DFQATT and CDR2 is SNEGSKA (reference sequence). CDR3 sequence reads: CSARDPEGVGYTF. The CDR3 DNA is TGCAGTGCTAGAGATCCTGAAGGGGTAGGCTACACCTTC.

CDR3 coding DNA: TGTGCCAGCCAACAGGGGTTGAGTCAGCCCCAGCATTTT. Its translation: CASQQGLSQPQHF. The chain combines TRBV28 with TRBJ1-5; 7 nucleotides agree with TRBD1. The CDR3 runs to 13 residues. V lost 8 bases and J lost 6; bases outside the gene matches: 7. Germline loops: CDR1 MDHEN, CDR2 SYDVKM.

The chain uses TRBV5-1 and TRBJ2-7; 12 bases map to TRBD2. This CDR3 is built from 17 residues. CDR1 is SGHRS, CDR2 YFSETQ, per germline. The V and J ends lost 0 bases and 5 bases, in that order; junction bases with no gene match: 9. The DNA for the CDR3 is TGCGCCAGCAGCTTGGGGACTAGCGGGGAGCTTAGTAACGAGCAGTACTTC. As protein: CASSLGTSGELSNEQYF.

V gene TRBV19 combines with J gene TRBJ2-1; TRBD2 matches at 11 bases. Germline CDR1 is LNHDA and CDR2 is SQIVND (reference sequence). V shed 6 bases, J shed 2 bases, and the junction held 12 bases outside the gene matches. CDR3 size: 18 residues. This CDR3 reads CASREGLAGGPAYNEQFF. CDR3 bases: TGTGCCAGTAGGGAAGGGCTAGCGGGGGGCCCAGCCTACAATGAGCAGTTCTTC.

The chain couples TRBV9 to TRBJ1-6; unclear D gene. The CDR3 has 14 amino acids. Deletions cut 0 bases from V and 8 bases from J, with 9 bases between. In germline, CDR1 is SGDLS, CDR2 YYNGEE. The DNA of the CDR3 is TGTGCCAGCAGCGTAGAGGGTCAGGATTCACCCCTCCACTTT. It yields the protein CASSVEGQDSPLHF.

This clonotype turned up a few times. The V call is TRBV20-1, the J call TRBJ2-7, with TRBD2 as a possible D gene (6 bases). The CDR3 contains 13 residues. V lost 5 bases and J 5 bases, leaving 16 bases between the germline ends. Germline V gene data show CDR1 as DFQATT and CDR2 as SNEGSKA (reference sequence). The CDR3 nucleotides are TGCAGTGCTTTCGGGGGAGGCGCCCACGAGCAGTACTTC. This gives the protein CSAFGGGAHEQYF.

The chain couples TRBV7-9 to TRBJ2-5; the match to TRBD2 covers 11 bases. The CDR3 has 16 residues. Per germline, CDR1 SEHNR and CDR2 FQNEAQ (reference sequence). J was trimmed by 0 bases and V by 5 bases; bases with no gene match: 5. The CDR3 loop is CASSKTSGTYQETQYF. The CDR3 DNA reads TGTGCCAGCAGCAAGACTAGCGGGACCTACCAAGAGACCCAGTACTTC.

The genes are TRBV3-1 and TRBJ1-5; TRBD1 matches at 7 bases. The CDR3 extends over 18 amino acids. CDR1 and CDR2 (germline): LGHDT, YNNKEL (reference sequence). V shed 3 bases and J 6 bases; nucleotides not matched to a gene: 17. The CDR3 region has the DNA TGTGCCAGCAGCCATACAGGGGACTTCGTGGGCCTTAGTCAGCCCCAGCATTTT. Amino acid sequence: CASSHTGDFVGLSQPQHF.

This clonotype was counted between two and nine times. The chain links TRBV7-9 to TRBJ2-3, with TRBD2 as a possible D gene (6 bases). Trimming pared 4 bases from V and 4 bases from J, leaving 18 bases between. There are 16 residues in the CDR3. CDR1 and CDR2 from the germline V gene are SEHNR and FQNEAQ (reference sequence). The DNA of the CDR3 is TGTGCCAGCAGCTGGTACGGGACTTATTACCCAGATACGCAGTATTTT. The encoded protein is CASSWYGTYYPDTQYF.

CDR3 nucleotides: TGTGCCAGCAGCTTCACGACAGGGGTGGTCACTGAAGCTTTCTTT. It specifies CASSFTTGVVTEAFF. The genes are TRBV5-5 and TRBJ1-1; 8 nucleotides line up with TRBD1. Germline loops: CDR1 SGHKS, CDR2 YYEKEE (reference sequence). The CDR3 totals 15 residues. After removal of 2 bases from V and 4 bases from J, the junction contained 7 bases not matched to a gene.

This clonotype was counted between two and nine times. The rearrangement links TRBV7-2 to TRBJ1-2, with TRBD1 matching 11 bases. Losses at the gene ends were 5 bases for V and 6 bases for J; bases not matched to a gene: 8. The CDR3 is made up of 15 amino acids. Looked up from germline, CDR1 is SGHTA and CDR2 is FQGNSA. The CDR3 DNA reads TGTGCCAGCAGCGGGGGGACAGGGGGGTTTAATGGCTACACCTTC. Residues: CASSGGTGGFNGYTF.

The chain joins TRBV20-1 to TRBJ2-7; D is perhaps TRBD2 (5 bases). The V end was cut by 4 bases, the J end by 0 bases, with 13 bases between. This CDR3 has 14 amino acids. Germline assignment: CDR1 DFQATT and CDR2 SNEGSKA (reference sequence). For the CDR3, the DNA is TGCAGTGCTATAAGCGGTAAGGTCTCCTACGAGCAGTACTTC. Its protein product is CSAISGKVSYEQYF.

The chain employs TRBV13 and TRBJ2-5; D not resolved. The CDR3 is made up of 11 amino acids. V was trimmed by 5 bases and J by 4 bases, leaving 5 bases between them. Germline V gene sequence: CDR1 PRHDT, CDR2 FYEKMQ (reference sequence). CDR3: CASSAIETQYF. DNA of the CDR3: TGTGCCAGCAGCGCGATAGAGACCCAGTACTTC.

This clonotype has only a few counts. V usage is TRBV4-1 and J usage is TRBJ1-5; unclear D gene. The CDR3 has 17 amino acids. Trimming shortened V by 0 bases and J by 7 bases, and 19 bases separated the two germline ends. Per the germline V gene, CDR1 is MGHRA and CDR2 is YSYEKL. The CDR3 sequence is CASSQDSPRAARQPQHF. The CDR3 region has the DNA TGCGCCAGCAGCCAAGATTCTCCTAGGGCCGCAAGACAGCCCCAGCATTTT.

V is TRBV27 and J is TRBJ1-6; TRBD1 matches 9 bases. The CDR3 is made up of 15 amino acids. Germline-derived CDR1 and CDR2 are MNHEY and SMNVEV (reference sequence). V was pared by 5 bases and J by 6 bases, with 5 bases of the junction left unmatched. The CDR3 DNA is TGTGCCAGCAGTCTGGACAGGGGAGTTAATTCACCCCTCCACTTT. It specifies CASSLDRGVNSPLHF.

This clonotype showed up just a few times. The chain is built from TRBV7-9 and TRBJ2-1, with 9 bases identical to TRBD2. The CDR3 has 12 amino acids. V lost 6 bases and J lost 9; bases outside the gene matches: 3. Germline CDR1 and CDR2: SEHNR and FQNEAQ (reference sequence). DNA for the CDR3: TGTGCCAGCAGACTAGCGGGCAGTGAGCAGTTCTTC. This encodes CASRLAGSEQFF.

This clonotype was detected ten times or more. The gene calls are TRBV12-3 or TRBV12-4 and TRBJ2-5; D not certain. V shed 3 bases and J shed 7 bases, with 6 bases lying between them. The CDR3 covers 11 residues. CDR3 sequence reads: CASSFGRTQYF. CDR3 coding DNA: TGTGCCAGCAGTTTTGGTCGGACCCAGTACTTC.

The chain joins TRBV11-1 to TRBJ2-1; TRBD2 matches 11 bases. Germline V CDR1 and CDR2: SGHAT, FQDESV (reference sequence). The CDR3 totals 16 residues. The J segment lost 5 bases and the V segment lost 6 bases, leaving 9 bases of the junction unmatched. The CDR3 bases are TGTGCCAGCAGACCAAGCGGGACTAGCGGAGACAATGAGCAGTTCTTC. It translates to CASRPSGTSGDNEQFF.